This passage covers 18 T cell receptor beta chains from one sample sequenced in a study of response to subunit inactivated influenza vaccine. In TCRdb, the RT-PCR reads were re-called with MiXCR into one record per CDR3 protein. The repertoire holds 490,000 or so distinct CDR3 sequences, approximately 7.1% seen once, with approximately 12% in the top ten. The sequences come from PBMCs from blood, collected approximately 25 months after vaccination. The receptors stem from a man between 50 and 69 years old who received an inactivated influenza vaccine.

This clonotype was detected many times. The chain has TRBV27 and TRBJ2-1; TRBD2 matches 10 bases. V shed 6 bases, J shed 3 bases, and the junction held 5 bases outside the gene matches. Germline CDR1 MNHEY, CDR2 SMNVEV (reference sequence). CDR3 length equals 15 residues. The DNA for the CDR3 is TGTGCCAGCAGCGATAGGACTAGCGGCTACAATGAGCAGTTCTTC. It yields the protein CASSDRTSGYNEQFF.

This clonotype was detected a few times. The rearrangement joins TRBV10-3 to TRBJ2-7; 7 nucleotides align to TRBD2. This CDR3 is built from 13 residues. Germline V CDR1 and CDR2: ENHRY, SYGVKD. The V and J ends lost 10 bases and 6 bases, in that order; junction bases with no gene match: 12. The CDR3 coding sequence is TGTGCCACCCAGGCAGGGAGGGAGGTCGAGCAGTACTTC. Translation gives CATQAGREVEQYF.

This clonotype was detected ten times or more. V gene TRBV4-3 combines with J gene TRBJ2-1; TRBD2 agrees at 7 bases. The J segment lost 10 bases and the V segment lost 2 bases, leaving 5 bases of the junction unmatched. Per the germline V gene, CDR1 is LGHNA and CDR2 is YSLEER. This CDR3 has 13 residues. CDR3 sequence (DNA): TGCGCCAGCAGCCAAACACCCGGGGGGGAGCAGTTCTTC. Translating gives CASSQTPGGEQFF.

This clonotype turned up a few times. This chain links TRBV20-1 with TRBJ1-1; a possible D gene is TRBD1 (6 bases). V shed 0 bases and J shed 0 bases, with 14 bases lying between them. Looked up from germline, CDR1 is DFQATT and CDR2 is SNEGSKA (reference sequence). There are 16 residues in the CDR3. The CDR3 DNA is TGCAGTGCTAGAGATCAAGGGGGGCTCATGAACACTGAAGCTTTCTTT. Translating it yields CSARDQGGLMNTEAFF.

Of note for this clonotype: The junction departs from the called germline gene at one end, perhaps through a read error. The genes are TRBV4-2 and TRBJ2-3, with 13 bases that match TRBD2. The CDR3 runs to 16 residues. Per the germline V gene, CDR1 is LGHNA and CDR2 is YNFKEQ. The DNA of the CDR3 is TGTGCCAGTAGCCAAGTGGGACTAGCGGGAACAGATACGCAGTATTTT. Its protein is CASSQVGLAGTDTQYF.

This clonotype was seen only a few times. The chain joins TRBV6-5 to TRBJ2-1; no clear D. Between the trimmed V and J ends, which lost 0 bases and 4 bases, there was a span of 10 bases. From germline, CDR1 is MNHEY and CDR2 SVGAGI. This CDR3 has 15 amino acids. As DNA, the CDR3 is TGTGCCAGCAGTTACTCGTACACTACTTACAATGAGCAGTTCTTC. Protein: CASSYSYTTYNEQFF.

J is TRBJ2-1 and V is TRBV5-6; D tentatively reads TRBD1 or TRBD2 (5 bases each). Looked up from germline, CDR1 is SGHDT and CDR2 is YYEEEE. Trimming stripped 3 bases from V and 3 bases from J, with 13 bases between. The CDR3 has 15 amino acids. The CDR3 region has the DNA TGTGCCAGCAGCTGGGGCAGAGGGAACTACAATGAGCAGTTCTTC. As protein: CASSWGRGNYNEQFF.

This clonotype showed up many times. V and J are TRBV6-5 and TRBJ1-2; D not resolved. Germline CDR1 and CDR2: MNHEY and SVGAGI. V lost 2 bases, J lost 4 bases, and 11 bases lay in between. The CDR3 is made up of 14 amino acids. CDR3 in DNA: TGTGCCAGCAGTTACCAGCCAGGACCCTATGGCTACACCTTC. Its protein is CASSYQPGPYGYTF.

In this sample, this clonotype turned up a few times. The genes are TRBV5-6 and TRBJ2-2, with 9 bases aligning to TRBD1. V was clipped by 4 bases and J by 8 bases; unmatched bases: 12. Germline V gene lookup returns CDR1 SGHDT and CDR2 YYEEEE. There are 16 residues in the CDR3. The CDR3 loop is CASSGAQGALKGELFF. The CDR3 DNA is TGTGCCAGCAGCGGAGCACAGGGGGCGCTCAAGGGGGAGCTGTTTTTT. The full variable domain, completed using reference TRBV5-6 and TRBJ2-2, is DAGVTQSPTHLIKTRGQQVTLRCSPKSGHDTVSWYQQALGQGPQFIFQYYEEEERQRGNFPDRFSGHQFPNYSSELNVNALLLGDSALYLCASSGAQGALKGELFFGEGSRLTVL.

This sequence joins TRBV27 and TRBJ1-1; maybe TRBD1 (6 bases). This CDR3 is 16 amino acids long. V dropped 0 bases and J dropped 1 base, with 12 bases sitting between them. Germline CDR1 MNHEY, CDR2 SMNVEV (reference sequence). The CDR3 DNA follows: TGTGCCAGCAGTTTATCGATCAGGGGATGGAACACTGAAGCTTTCTTT. It codes for CASSLSIRGWNTEAFF.

This clonotype was seen at least ten times. J is TRBJ2-1 and V is TRBV29-1, with a tentative D call TRBD2 (6 bases). The CDR3 extends over 13 amino acids. CDR1 is SQVTM and CDR2 is ANQGSEA in the germline V gene. The ends were cut back, 4 bases at V and 8 bases at J, with 15 bases in the middle. The DNA of the CDR3 is TGCAGCGTTGTTAGAGGACGGAGGGATGAGCAGTTCTTC. It translates to CSVVRGRRDEQFF.

This clonotype was found a few times. V and J are TRBV6-2 or TRBV6-3 and TRBJ1-2; D remains unclear. V gave up 8 bases and J gave up 6 bases, with 13 bases separating them. CDR1 MNHEY and CDR2 SVGEGT come from the germline V gene. This CDR3 is 12 amino acids long. CDR3 loop: CASVNPNDGYTF. In DNA form, the CDR3 reads TGTGCCAGCGTAAATCCCAACGATGGCTACACCTTC.

This clonotype was found a few times. The chain is built from TRBV12-3 or TRBV12-4 and TRBJ2-7; D gene unclear. V was trimmed by 6 bases and J by 3 bases, leaving 9 bases between them. The CDR3 is 12 residues long. CDR3 loop: CASSAHGYEQYF. The CDR3 DNA reads as TGTGCCAGCAGCGCTCATGGCTACGAGCAGTACTTC.

This clonotype was detected many times. The chain is built from TRBV7-2 and TRBJ2-7; no definite D call. Trimming took off 5 bases at V and 1 base at J, with 15 bases between the two ends. This CDR3 has 15 amino acids. CDR1 and CDR2 from the germline V gene are SGHTA and FQGNSA. The CDR3 DNA is TGTGCCAGCAGCCTGGAAGTGAGTGGTTCCTACGAGCAGTACTTC. Encoded protein: CASSLEVSGSYEQYF.

DNA of the CDR3: TGCGCCAGCAGCTTGGCCCCGGGACAGGGGAGAGCTGGAAACACCATATATTTT. It is translated as CASSLAPGQGRAGNTIYF. The chain has TRBV5-1 and TRBJ1-3, with TRBD1 matching over 10 bases. The germline gives CDR1 SGHRS, CDR2 YFSETQ. The CDR3 contains 18 residues. Trimming cost V 0 bases and J 2 bases; bases outside gene matches: 8.

This rearrangement joins TRBV6-5 to TRBJ2-7; 8 bases line up with TRBD2. The CDR3 has 15 amino acids. V lost 2 bases to trimming and J lost 4 bases; unmatched junction nucleotides: 7. The V gene's germline CDR1 is MNHEY and CDR2 SVGAGI. CDR3 bases: TGTGCCAGCAGTTACGGGGTAGCGGGAAGGTACGAGCAGTACTTC. As protein: CASSYGVAGRYEQYF.

The chain links TRBV7-2 to TRBJ1-5, with D perhaps matching TRBD1 (6 bases). The V gene's germline CDR1 is SGHTA and CDR2 FQGNSA. V was shortened by 0 bases and J by 0 bases, with 6 bases between the two germline ends. This CDR3 is built from 15 residues. CDR3 sequence: CASSLATGSNQPQHF. CDR3 coding DNA: TGTGCCAGCAGCTTAGCGACAGGTAGCAATCAGCCCCAGCATTTT.

The table lists this clonotype with a few counts. The chain is built from TRBV4-1 and TRBJ2-7; 12 nucleotides agree with TRBD1. This CDR3 has 18 residues. Germline V gives CDR1 MGHRA, CDR2 YSYEKL. V trimming: 0 bases; J trimming: 4 bases; junction bases outside the gene matches: 10. The CDR3 spells CASSQDRDRGLSGYEQYF. CDR3 in DNA: TGCGCCAGCAGCCAAGATAGGGACAGGGGGCTTTCGGGGTACGAGCAGTACTTC.